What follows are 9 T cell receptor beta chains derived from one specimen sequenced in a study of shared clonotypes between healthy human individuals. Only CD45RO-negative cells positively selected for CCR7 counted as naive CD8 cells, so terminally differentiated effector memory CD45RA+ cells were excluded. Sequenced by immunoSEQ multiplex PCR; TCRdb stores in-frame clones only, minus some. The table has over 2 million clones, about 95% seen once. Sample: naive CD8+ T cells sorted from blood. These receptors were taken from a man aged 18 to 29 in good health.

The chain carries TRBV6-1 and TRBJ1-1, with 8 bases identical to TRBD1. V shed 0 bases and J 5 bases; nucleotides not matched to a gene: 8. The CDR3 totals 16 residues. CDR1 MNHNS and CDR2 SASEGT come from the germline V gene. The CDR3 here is CASSEAETGVRTEAFF. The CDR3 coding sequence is TGTGCCAGCAGTGAAGCAGAGACAGGGGTTCGAACTGAAGCTTTCTTT.

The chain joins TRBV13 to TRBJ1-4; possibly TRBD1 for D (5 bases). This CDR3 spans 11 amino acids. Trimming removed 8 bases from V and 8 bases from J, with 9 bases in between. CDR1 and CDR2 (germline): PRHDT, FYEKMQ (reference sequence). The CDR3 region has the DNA TGTGCCAGCCGGGACGGGGAAAAACTGTTTTTT. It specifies CASRDGEKLFF.

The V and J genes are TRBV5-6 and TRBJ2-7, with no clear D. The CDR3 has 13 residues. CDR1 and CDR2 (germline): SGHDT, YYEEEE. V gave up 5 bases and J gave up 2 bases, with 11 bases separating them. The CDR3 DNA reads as TGTGCCAGCAGTACAAATTCCCCCTACGAGCAGTACTTC. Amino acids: CASSTNSPYEQYF.

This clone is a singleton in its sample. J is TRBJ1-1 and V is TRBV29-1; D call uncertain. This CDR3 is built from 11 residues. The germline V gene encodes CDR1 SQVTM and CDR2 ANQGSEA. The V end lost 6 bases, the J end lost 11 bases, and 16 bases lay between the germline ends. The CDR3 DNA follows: TGCAGCGTCTTCACAGCAACCGGTGCTTTCTTT. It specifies CSVFTATGAFF.

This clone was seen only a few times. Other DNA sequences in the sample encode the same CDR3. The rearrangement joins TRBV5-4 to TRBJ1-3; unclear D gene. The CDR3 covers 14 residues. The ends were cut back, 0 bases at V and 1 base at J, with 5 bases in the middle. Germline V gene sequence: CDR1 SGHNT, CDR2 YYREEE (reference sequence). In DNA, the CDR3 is TGTGCCAGCAGCTTGGGGGGATCTGGAAACACCATATATTTT. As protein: CASSLGGSGNTIYF.

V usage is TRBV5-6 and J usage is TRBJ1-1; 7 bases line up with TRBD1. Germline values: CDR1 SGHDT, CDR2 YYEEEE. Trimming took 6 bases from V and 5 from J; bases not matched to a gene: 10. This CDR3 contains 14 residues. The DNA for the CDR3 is TGTGCCAGCAACTTTCAGGGGGATACGACTGAAGCTTTCTTT. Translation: CASNFQGDTTEAFF.

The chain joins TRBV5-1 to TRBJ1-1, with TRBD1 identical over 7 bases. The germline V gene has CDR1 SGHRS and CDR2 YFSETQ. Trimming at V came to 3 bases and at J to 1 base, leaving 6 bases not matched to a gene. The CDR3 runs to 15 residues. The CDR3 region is CASSSWDSGNTEAFF. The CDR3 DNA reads TGCGCCAGCAGCTCCTGGGACAGCGGGAACACTGAAGCTTTCTTT.

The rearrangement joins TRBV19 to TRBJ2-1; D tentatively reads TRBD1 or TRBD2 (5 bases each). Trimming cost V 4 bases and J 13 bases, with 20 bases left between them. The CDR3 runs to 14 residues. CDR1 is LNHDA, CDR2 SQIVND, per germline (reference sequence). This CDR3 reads CASSTPGPLMEQFF. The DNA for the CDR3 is TGTGCCAGTAGTACCCCGGGACCCCTGATGGAACAGTTCTTC. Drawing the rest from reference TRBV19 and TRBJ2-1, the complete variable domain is DGGITQSPKYLFRKEGQNVTLSCEQNLNHDAMYWYRQDPGQGLRLIYYSQIVNDFQKGDIAEGYSVSREKKESFPLTVTSAQKNPTAFYLCASSTPGPLMEQFFGPGTRLTVL.

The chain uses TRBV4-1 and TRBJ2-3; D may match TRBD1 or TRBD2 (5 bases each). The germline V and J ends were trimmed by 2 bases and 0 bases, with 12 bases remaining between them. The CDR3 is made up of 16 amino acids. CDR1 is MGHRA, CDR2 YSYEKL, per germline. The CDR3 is CASSQKGTDSTDTQYF. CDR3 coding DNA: TGCGCCAGCAGCCAAAAGGGGACGGATAGCACAGATACGCAGTATTTT.